These T cell receptor beta chains were read from a single sample in a study of T-cell reconstitution after alpha-beta-depleted transplantation in children. TCRdb reanalysed the PCR reads using MiXCR and keeps one entry per CDR3 protein. The sample shows about a million distinct CDR3 sequences, about 29% of them seen only once. The specimen comprised PBMCs, mostly from graft donor cells, sampled 360 days after TCRalphabeta/CD19-depleted stem cell transplant. The receptor source for this set is a boy in the first two years of life who had a stem cell transplant for SCID, so the T cells may come from the graft donor. CDR3s include the opening cysteine and the closing phenylalanine or tryptophan. D genes are given only for firm matches. A clone size is listed for some rows: how often the clone was seen (once, few, many), or a class if it is expanded.

d_gene	j_gene	v_gene	len	abundance	CDR3aa	CDR3nt
TRBD1	TRBJ2-7	TRBV20-1	13	NA	CSASGTGGSEQYF	TGCAGTGCCTCCGGGACAGGCGGAAGCGAGCAGTACTTC
TRBD2	TRBJ2-1	TRBV20-1	16	NA	CSAKNRGVSSYNEQFF	TGCAGTGCGAAAAATCGGGGGGTAAGCTCCTACAATGAGCAGTTCTTC
NA	TRBJ2-7	TRBV6-2/TRBV6-3	15	NA	CASSKRGEWAYEQYF	TGTGCCAGCAGTAAGAGGGGTGAGTGGGCCTACGAGCAGTACTTC
TRBD1	TRBJ1-1	TRBV10-1	14	NA	CASSERQGNTEAFF	TGCGCCAGCAGTGAACGACAGGGGAACACTGAAGCTTTCTTT
NA	TRBJ1-1	TRBV20-1	13	few	CSATNPRGTEAFF	TGCAGTGCTACCAATCCTCGGGGGACTGAAGCTTTCTTT
TRBD2	TRBJ2-7	TRBV12-3/TRBV12-4	14	many	CASSPSGLTYEQYF	TGTGCCAGCAGTCCTAGCGGCCTCACCTACGAGCAGTACTTC
TRBD1	TRBJ2-7	TRBV2	15	NA	CASSGWTGGADEQYF	TGTGCCAGCAGTGGTTGGACAGGGGGCGCCGACGAGCAGTACTTC
NA	TRBJ1-5	TRBV28	14	NA	CASRRDTNHQPQHF	TGTGCCAGCAGACGGGACACGAATCATCAGCCCCAGCATTTT
NA	TRBJ2-5	TRBV15	16	NA	CATSRAQGSHQETQYF	TGTGCCACCAGCAGAGCACAGGGCTCCCACCAAGAGACCCAGTACTTC
NA	TRBJ2-1	TRBV20-1	14	NA	CSSPAGTPYNEQFF	TGCAGCTCCCCTGCGGGGACCCCCTACAATGAGCAGTTCTTC
TRBD2	TRBJ2-7	TRBV10-2	15	NA	CASQGASGGTYEQYF	TGCGCCAGCCAGGGGGCTAGCGGGGGGACCTACGAGCAGTACTTC
TRBD2	TRBJ2-5	TRBV5-5	16	NA	CASSLRPTSGEETQYF	TGTGCCAGCAGCTTGCGGCCGACTAGCGGAGAAGAGACCCAGTACTTC
TRBD1	TRBJ2-7	TRBV18	13	NA	CASSSSDRGEQYF	TGTGCCAGCTCATCCTCCGACAGGGGGGAGCAGTACTTC
NA	TRBJ2-5	TRBV5-1	15	NA	CASSLRTGSGETQYF	TGCGCCAGCAGCTTACGTACCGGGAGCGGAGAGACCCAGTACTTC
NA	TRBJ2-1	TRBV15	15	NA	CATSRVAGNYNEQFF	TGTGCCACCAGCAGAGTGGCCGGGAACTACAATGAGCAGTTCTTC
NA	TRBJ1-1	TRBV28	14	NA	CASSLSTENTEAFF	TGTGCCAGCAGTTTAAGTACGGAGAACACTGAAGCTTTCTTT
TRBD2	TRBJ2-3	TRBV7-8	16	NA	CASSLERGGLPDTQYF	TGTGCCAGCAGCTTAGAGCGGGGGGGCCTCCCAGATACGCAGTATTTT
NA	TRBJ2-1	TRBV4-1	20	NA	CASSQDAFPFRGIGNNEQFF	TGCGCCAGCAGCCAAGATGCGTTTCCGTTTCGGGGGATTGGGAACAATGAGCAGTTCTTC
NA	TRBJ1-1	TRBV10-3	13	few	CATTGGLNTEAFF	TGTGCCACTACCGGGGGGTTAAACACTGAAGCTTTCTTT
NA	TRBJ2-1	TRBV11-2	15	NA	CASSLEGLGDNEQFF	TGTGCCAGCAGCTTAGAAGGACTTGGGGACAATGAGCAGTTCTTC
NA	TRBJ2-3	TRBV11-2	16	NA	CASSLRLVPSTDTQYF	TGTGCCAGCAGCCTTCGACTGGTACCTAGCACAGATACGCAGTATTTT
NA	TRBJ2-2	TRBV10-3	16	NA	CAISESTRTGTGELFF	TGTGCCATCAGTGAGTCAACTAGAACAGGCACCGGGGAGCTGTTTTTT
NA	TRBJ2-3	TRBV28	16	NA	CASTGSGFGVTDTQYF	TGTGCCTCGACGGGCTCCGGGTTCGGGGTCACAGATACGCAGTATTTT
TRBD1	TRBJ2-7	TRBV12-3/TRBV12-4	15	few	CASSPDTGQGYEQYF	TGTGCCAGCAGCCCGGACACGGGACAGGGCTACGAGCAGTACTTC
NA	TRBJ1-1	TRBV5-1	14	NA	CASSFEGVRTEAFF	TGCGCCAGCAGCTTTGAGGGAGTACGCACTGAAGCTTTCTTT
NA	TRBJ2-3	TRBV7-3	14	few	CASSSRVSTDTQYF	TGTGCCAGCAGCTCTAGGGTTAGCACAGATACGCAGTATTTT
NA	TRBJ2-3	TRBV30	12	NA	CAWDNYTDTQYF	TGTGCCTGGGACAACTACACAGATACGCAGTATTTT
NA	TRBJ2-5	TRBV4-1	14	NA	CASSQASGQETQYF	TGCGCCAGCAGCCAAGCGTCGGGACAAGAGACCCAGTACTTC
TRBD1	TRBJ1-1	TRBV20-1	16	few	CSAFNRGLPKSAEAFF	TGCAGTGCCTTTAACAGGGGATTACCCAAGAGCGCTGAAGCTTTCTTT
NA	TRBJ2-7	TRBV2	11	NA	CASSDNGEQYF	TGTGCCAGCAGTGACAACGGCGAGCAGTACTTC
NA	TRBJ2-2	TRBV5-1	11	many	CASSLHGELFF	TGCGCCAGCAGCTTGCACGGGGAGCTGTTTTTT
TRBD2	TRBJ2-3	TRBV20-1	15	NA	CSAPGLAVSTDTQYF	TGCAGTGCCCCGGGCCTAGCGGTTAGCACAGATACGCAGTATTTT
TRBD2	TRBJ2-1	TRBV20-1	17	NA	CSARAPTGGFGYNEQFF	TGCAGTGCTAGAGCCCCTACGGGGGGTTTCGGGTACAATGAGCAGTTCTTC
TRBD1	TRBJ2-1	TRBV5-5	15	few	CASTRPGTGDNEQFF	TGTGCCAGCACCCGACCCGGGACAGGGGACAATGAGCAGTTCTTC
TRBD2	TRBJ2-5	TRBV20-1	14	once	CSARLAGPEETQYF	TGCAGTGCTAGGCTAGCGGGGCCTGAAGAGACCCAGTACTTC
NA	TRBJ1-1	TRBV5-1	16	once	CASSLGTAYGNTEAFF	TGCGCCAGCAGCTTGGGTACTGCTTACGGGAACACTGAAGCTTTCTTT
NA	TRBJ2-1	TRBV12-3/TRBV12-4	13	few	CASSSDWYNEQFF	TGTGCCAGCAGTTCGGACTGGTACAATGAGCAGTTCTTC
NA	TRBJ2-2	TRBV10-3	14	few	CAITYPRDTGELFF	TGTGCCATCACTTACCCCAGGGACACCGGGGAGCTGTTTTTT
NA	TRBJ1-5	TRBV20-1	17	NA	CSARDPGWLRSNQPQHF	TGCAGTGCTAGAGACCCGGGTTGGTTGCGGAGCAATCAGCCCCAGCATTTT
NA	TRBJ1-1	TRBV5-1	16	NA	CASSAGDGQQNTEAFF	TGCGCCAGCAGCGCCGGAGACGGACAGCAAAACACTGAAGCTTTCTTT
TRBD2	TRBJ2-7	TRBV5-5	14	few	CASSLGLGEGEQYF	TGTGCCAGCAGCTTGGGTCTAGGGGAGGGCGAGCAGTACTTC
NA	TRBJ1-1	TRBV18	16	few	CASSGGTRDGNTEAFF	TGTGCCAGCTCTGGGGGGACCAGGGACGGGAACACTGAAGCTTTCTTT
NA	TRBJ2-1	TRBV7-8	12	NA	CASSSGGVEQFF	TGTGCCAGCAGCTCGGGGGGCGTGGAGCAGTTCTTC
TRBD2	TRBJ2-7	TRBV5-1	13	NA	CASSGRGGYEQYF	TGCGCCAGCAGCGGGAGGGGAGGCTACGAGCAGTACTTC
TRBD1	TRBJ2-7	TRBV2	17	NA	CASSEALGTGKSYEQYF	TGTGCCAGCAGTGAAGCGCTTGGGACAGGCAAATCCTACGAGCAGTACTTC
NA	TRBJ1-3	TRBV20-1	10	few	CSARGNTIYF	TGCAGTGCCCGAGGAAACACCATATATTTT
TRBD1	TRBJ2-6	TRBV9	18	few	CASAPGGTGVSGANVLTF	TGTGCCAGCGCCCCAGGGGGGACAGGGGTCTCTGGGGCCAACGTCCTGACTTTC
NA	TRBJ2-1	TRBV7-2	12	few	CASSDRWNEQFF	TGTGCCAGCAGCGACAGATGGAATGAGCAGTTCTTC
NA	TRBJ2-3	TRBV6-2/TRBV6-3	15	NA	CASSYGTGKADTQYF	TGTGCCAGCAGTTATGGCACAGGGAAGGCAGATACGCAGTATTTT
TRBD1	TRBJ1-5	TRBV12-3/TRBV12-4	14	NA	CASRPGTAHQPQHF	TGTGCCAGCCGTCCCGGGACAGCACATCAGCCCCAGCATTTT
TRBD2	TRBJ2-2	TRBV15	16	few	CATSRLAGANTGELFF	TGTGCCACCAGCAGACTAGCGGGGGCGAACACCGGGGAGCTGTTTTTT